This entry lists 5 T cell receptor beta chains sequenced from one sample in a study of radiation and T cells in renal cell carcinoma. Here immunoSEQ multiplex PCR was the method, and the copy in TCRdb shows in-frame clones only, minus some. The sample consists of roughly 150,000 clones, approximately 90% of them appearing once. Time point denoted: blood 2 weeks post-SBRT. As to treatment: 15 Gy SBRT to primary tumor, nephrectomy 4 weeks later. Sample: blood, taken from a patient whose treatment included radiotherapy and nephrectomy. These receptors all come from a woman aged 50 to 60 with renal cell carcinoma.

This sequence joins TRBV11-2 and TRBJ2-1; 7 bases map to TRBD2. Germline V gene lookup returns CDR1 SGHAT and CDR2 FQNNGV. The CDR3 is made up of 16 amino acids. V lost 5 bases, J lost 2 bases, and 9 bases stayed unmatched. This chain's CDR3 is CASSLSAGVTYNEQFF. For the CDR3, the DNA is TGTGCCAGCAGCCTAAGTGCGGGGGTGACCTACAATGAGCAGTTCTTC.

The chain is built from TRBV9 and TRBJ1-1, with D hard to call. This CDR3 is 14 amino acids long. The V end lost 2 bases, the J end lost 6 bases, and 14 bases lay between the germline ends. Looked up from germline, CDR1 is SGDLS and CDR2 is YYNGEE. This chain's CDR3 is CASSVSQEGPEAFF. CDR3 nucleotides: TGTGCCAGCAGCGTCTCCCAAGAAGGGCCTGAAGCTTTCTTT.

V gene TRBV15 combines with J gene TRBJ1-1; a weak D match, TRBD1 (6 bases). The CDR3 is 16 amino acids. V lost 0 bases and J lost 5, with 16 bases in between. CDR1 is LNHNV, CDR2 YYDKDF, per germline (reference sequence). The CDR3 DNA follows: TGTGCCACCAGCAGAGACCGAGGGGGTGTTAGAACTGAAGCTTTCTTT. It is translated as CATSRDRGGVRTEAFF.

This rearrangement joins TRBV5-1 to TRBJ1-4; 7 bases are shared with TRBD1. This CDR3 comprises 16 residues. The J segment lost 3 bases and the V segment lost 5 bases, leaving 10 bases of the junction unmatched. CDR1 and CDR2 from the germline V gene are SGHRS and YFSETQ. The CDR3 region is CASRPYTGTANEKLFF. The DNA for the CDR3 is TGCGCCAGCAGACCTTATACCGGGACAGCTAATGAAAAACTGTTTTTT.

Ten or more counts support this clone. The CDR3 is CASVWTGDSNQPQHF. CDR3 coding DNA: TGTGCCAGCGTTTGGACAGGCGACAGCAATCAGCCCCAGCATTTT. This chain connects TRBV6-1 to TRBJ1-5; TRBD1 agrees at 7 bases. V was clipped by 8 bases and J by 1 base; unmatched bases: 8. Germline CDR1 and CDR2: MNHNS and SASEGT. The CDR3 is made up of 15 amino acids.